This T cell receptor beta chain appears in the sequencing data of a study of cytomegalovirus exposure and HLA in healthy donors. For the study at large: The 100 million to 120 million unique TCR beta sequences, from around 200 million T cells, were found by an earlier analysis.

Study-level results: Among TCR beta chains, those listed as cytomegalovirus-associated numbered under 200. Reports indicate that TCR beta sequences accurately predicted the HLA-A and HLA-B alleles of most subjects.

A multiplex PCR was run with 60 Vbeta primers and 13 Jbeta primers. TCRdb's table, derived via immunoSEQ multiplex PCR, lists solely in-frame clones and lacks some. The table has 120,000 to 150,000 clones, around 80% seen once. For this clone: Its antigen is undetermined.

The TCR comes from a man in his forties in good health and CMV-seropositive. The sequenced material came from PBMCs.

The CDR3, as DNA: TGTGCCACCCGGCCTAGCGGGAGGGCGCGGCAAGAGACCCAGTACTTC. It yields the protein CATRPSGRARQETQYF. The gene calls are TRBV19 and TRBJ2-5; 12 bases align to TRBD2. CDR3 length: 16 amino acids. The ends lost 10 bases at V and 2 bases at J; junction bases unmatched: 11. The germline CDR1 and CDR2 sequences are LNHDA and SQIVND (reference sequence).